This T cell receptor beta chain stems from a study of blood T cell repertoires in COVID-19. Study overall: Each recovered donor of Cohort 3 presented with two negative PCRs, clearance, or symptom resolution.

The CDR3 is 16 amino acids. Looked up from germline, CDR1 is SGHTA and CDR2 is FQGNSA. Trimming took 2 bases from V and 6 from J; bases not matched to a gene: 5. Cohort allocation depended upon clinical history that participants reported. The method was immunoSEQ multiplex PCR; TCRdb's version includes in-frame clones alone and lacks a portion of them. Of 200,000 to 250,000 clones in the sample, 80% to 90% were seen once. Input material: PBMCs or T cells enriched from blood (not recorded which). The V and J genes are TRBV7-2 and TRBJ2-2; TRBD2 aligns across 11 bases. The sequence came from a woman aged 45 to 65 in a cohort exposed to, infected with or recovered from COVID-19 (not recorded which). CDR3 in DNA: TGTGCCAGCAGCTTAAATAGCGGGGGGGCCCCCGGGGAGCTGTTTTTT. Translating it yields CASSLNSGGAPGELFF.